This T cell receptor (beta chain) came from a study of control samples from healthy donors and cancer patients. Germline assignment: CDR1 SGDLS and CDR2 YYNGEE. V was shortened by 0 bases and J by 5 bases, with 11 bases between the two germline ends. This CDR3 has 14 residues. This table comes from immunoSEQ multiplex PCR, and its TCRdb copy is limited to in-frame clones, with some not included. The sample holds approximately 100,000 clones; around nine tenths are singletons and the top ten take around a fifth. This chain joins TRBV9 and TRBJ1-1, with D unresolved. The source material was blood. This TCR derives from a man aged 25 to 40 in good health. The DNA for the CDR3 is TGTGCCAGCAGCGTAGCACGGGGAGGGACTGAAGCTTTCTTT. Amino acids: CASSVARGGTEAFF.